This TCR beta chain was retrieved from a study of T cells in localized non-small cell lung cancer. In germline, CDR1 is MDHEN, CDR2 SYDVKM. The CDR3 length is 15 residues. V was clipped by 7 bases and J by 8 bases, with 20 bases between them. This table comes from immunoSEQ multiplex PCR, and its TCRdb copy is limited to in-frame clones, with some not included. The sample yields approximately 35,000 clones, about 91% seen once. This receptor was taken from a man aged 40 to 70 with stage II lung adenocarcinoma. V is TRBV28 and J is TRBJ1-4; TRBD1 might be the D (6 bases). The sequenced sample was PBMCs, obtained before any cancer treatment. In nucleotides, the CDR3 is TGTGCCAGCACCTTACCGGGCAGGGGAGGCGAAAAACTGTTTTTT. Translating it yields CASTLPGRGGEKLFF.